The 12 T cell receptor delta chains below were found in one sample sequenced in a study of γδ T cells in repeated Plasmodium falciparum infection. Gammadelta T cells were flow-sorted from PBMC into Vgamma9/Vdelta2+ and Vdelta2-negative populations for bulk analysis. TCRdb redid the clone calls on the multiplex PCR reads with CATT. The repertoire has approximately 93,000 delta-chain clones, 0.98% of them found once; the top ten carry 9.6%. The sequencing input was gamma-delta T cells from blood. These receptors came from a pool of human donors (malaria-infected and uninfected, not separated).

This clone has ten or more counts. The protein given by TCRdb reflects a much larger clone and differs at residue 6 from this DNA's translation, likely from a read error; the protein shown is the DNA's translation. The sample carries other DNA sequences with the same CDR3. The chain has TRDV1 and TRDJ1, with 8 bases identical to TRDD3. Germline loops: CDR1 TSWWSYY, CDR2 QGS. This CDR3 comprises 18 residues. The ends lost 1 base at V and 2 bases at J; junction bases unmatched: 12. CDR3 coding DNA: TGTGCTCTTGGGGAACCCTGGGGGACCCGTTACGGAACCGATAAACTCATCTTT. Residues: CALGEPWGTRYGTDKLIF.

Many counts were recorded for this clone. A far bigger clonotype differs at one base, so this is likely a read error. This sample also contains other DNA sequences that code for the same CDR3. The chain is built from TRDV2 and TRDJ1; TRDD3 matches 7 bases. Germline matching of the DNA provided the J gene here, since TCRdb leaves it blank. V dropped 1 base and J dropped 0; count of bases not matched to a gene: 10. The CDR3 contains 17 residues. CDR1 is GEAIGNYY and CDR2 is EKD in the germline V gene. CDR3 sequence reads: CACDTGGDYRYTDKLIF. In DNA form, the CDR3 reads TGTGCCTGTGACACTGGGGGGGATTACCGATACACCGATAAACTCATCTTT.

This clone turned up a few times. Translating this DNA gives a protein that differs at residue 10 from the TCRdb one, which belongs to a much larger clone; a read error is likely, and the protein shown is this translation. The chain uses TRDV1 and TRDJ1; D remains ambiguous. The J gene was missing in TCRdb and was found by matching the end of the DNA to germline. The V gene's germline CDR1 is TSWWSYY and CDR2 QGS. The CDR3 has 16 residues. Trimming removed 3 bases from V and 0 bases from J, with 14 bases in between. CDR3 in amino acids: CALGDPLTGHTDKLIF. The CDR3 DNA reads as TGTGCTCTTGGGGACCCATTAACCGGGCACACCGATAAACTCATCTTT.

As regards this clone: One base separates it from a far larger clone, so it is likely a read error. The sample carries other DNA sequences with the same CDR3. The rearrangement uses TRDV1 and TRDJ2; D is unclear. TCRdb does not report a J gene; here it was assigned by matching the DNA to germline references. This CDR3 is 16 amino acids long. V lost 2 bases and J 5 bases, leaving 15 bases between the germline ends. CDR1 TSWWSYY and CDR2 QGS come from the germline V gene. CDR3 DNA: TGTGCTCTTGGGGAAGCCTTTTGTGATGGAACAGCACAACTCTTCTTT. Amino acids: CALGEAFCDGTAQLFF.

This clone was counted between two and nine times. This DNA's translation and the protein TCRdb lists, from a much larger clone, do not match at residue 7, likely due to a read error; the protein shown is translated from the DNA. The chain combines TRDV1 with TRDJ1; 10 bases map to TRDD3. The J gene, absent from TCRdb, was called here by matching the DNA to germline. This CDR3 is built from 18 residues. The V gene's germline CDR1 is TSWWSYY and CDR2 QGS. V lost 0 bases and J lost 0; bases outside the gene matches: 7. The CDR3 loop is CALGELGLGDLYTDKLIF. In nucleotides, the CDR3 is TGTGCTCTTGGGGAACTAGGACTGGGGGATTTATACACCGATAAACTCATCTTT.

This clone was counted between two and nine times. The amino acid sequence in TCRdb belongs to a much larger clone and departs from this DNA's translation at residue 5, likely a sequencing read error; the sequence shown is translated from the DNA. The rearrangement links TRDV1 to TRDJ1; 9 bases agree with TRDD3. The J gene, absent from TCRdb, was called here by matching the DNA to germline. Germline CDR1 reads TSWWSYY; CDR2 reads QGS. Losses at the gene ends were 7 bases for V and 0 bases for J; bases not matched to a gene: 6. This CDR3 is built from 15 residues. This CDR3 reads CALEQGGYNTDKLIF. CDR3 nucleotide sequence: TGTGCTCTTGAGCAGGGGGGATACAACACCGATAAACTCATCTTT.

This clone was counted between two and nine times. TCRdb lists the protein of a much larger clone for this DNA, which differs at residue 16, so this is likely a read error; the protein given here is translated from the DNA itself. This chain links TRDV2 with TRDJ2, with 12 bases that match TRDD3. This CDR3 has 18 residues. The germline CDR1 and CDR2 sequences are GEAIGNYY and EKD. CDR3 sequence reads: CACDSITGGYRVTAQPFF. The CDR3 DNA reads as TGTGCCTGTGACTCGATTACTGGGGGATACAGGGTGACAGCACAACCCTTCTTT.

Many counts were recorded for this clone. A far larger clone is one base from this, pointing to a likely read error. Other DNA sequences in this specimen translate into the identical CDR3. The chain is built from TRDV1 and TRDJ1; D might be TRDD3 (5 bases). CDR3 size: 18 residues. CDR1 and CDR2 from the germline V gene are TSWWSYY and QGS. The CDR3 protein is CALGVRWAPDVQADKLIF. In DNA, the CDR3 is TGCGCTCTTGGGGTCCGTTGGGCCCCGGATGTACAGGCCGATAAACTCATCTTT.

A word on this clone: A far larger clone is just one base off, so this is likely a read error. The chain carries TRDV2 and TRDJ1; 8 nucleotides align to TRDD3. The J gene is not listed in TCRdb, so it was assigned here from a DNA match to germline. The CDR3 consists of 19 residues. Germline CDR1 is GEAIGNYY and CDR2 is EKD. CDR3 sequence reads: CACDILTSVLGADTDKLIF. In DNA form, the CDR3 reads TGTGCCTGTGACATCCTCACTTCCGTACTGGGGGCCGACACTGATAAACTCATCTTT.

In its sample, this clone was seen many times. The chain has TRDV2 and TRDJ1, with 9 bases matching TRDD3. Germline CDR1 is GEAIGNYY and CDR2 is EKD. This CDR3 has 16 amino acids. Trimming at V came to 6 bases and at J to 1 base, leaving 11 bases not matched to a gene. In DNA form, the CDR3 reads TGTGCCTGTTGGGGGATAACCCGGGAAGGCACCGATAAACTCATCTTT. It specifies CACWGITREGTDKLIF.

This clone was seen more than once but under ten times. The TCRdb record carries a much larger clone's protein, which differs from this DNA's translation at residues 9 and 17; a read error is the likely cause, and the protein listed here is the DNA translation. The V and J genes are TRDV2 and TRDJ1; 7 positions agree with TRDD3. Germline assignment: CDR1 GEAIGNYY and CDR2 EKD. The CDR3 is 18 residues long. The CDR3 DNA follows: TGTGCCTGTGATGGGCCTAAGAACGGATACTGGGGAGCCGATAAACTCACCTTT. Protein sequence: CACDGPKNGYWGADKLTF.

Comments on this clone: TCRdb pairs this DNA with a much larger clone's protein that differs at residue 12, likely a read error; the protein shown was translated from the DNA. The chain links TRDV2 to TRDJ3; possibly TRDD3 for D (5 bases). TCRdb supplies no J gene; here it was assigned by aligning the nucleotide sequence to germline. The germline gives CDR1 GEAIGNYY, CDR2 EKD. The CDR3 is made up of 19 amino acids. Between the trimmed V and J ends, which lost 0 bases and 5 bases, there was a span of 19 bases. CDR3 in DNA: TGTGCCTGTGACACCGCGGGGGCGTTGAGAGCCCGGGACACCCGACAGATGTTTTTC. It specifies CACDTAGALRARDTRQMFF.